A single TCR beta chain is shown here with its context. As yet, its antigen is unknown. The method was immunoSEQ multiplex PCR; TCRdb's version includes in-frame clones alone and lacks a portion of them. In the table there are about 37,000 clones, about 83% of which are singletons. The data belong to a study of lymphopenia after photon versus proton radiotherapy. Study observations and caveats: Post-nadir diversity loss with photons came from oligoclonal expansion, particularly CD8+ Temra cells. Authors raise, but do not show, better survival with proton therapy.

V dropped 2 bases and J dropped 1 base, with 8 bases sitting between them. The germline CDR1 and CDR2 sequences are SGHTA and FQGTGA. The CDR3 contains 14 residues. Sequenced here: peripheral blood, sampled from a patient treated with photon-based radiotherapy. The clonotype originates from a man between 50 and 59 years old with gastric cancer. The rearrangement uses TRBV7-3 and TRBJ1-1; D is unresolved. The CDR3 coding sequence is TGTGCCAGCAGCTTATCAGCGGGGAACACTGAAGCTTTCTTT. It encodes CASSLSAGNTEAFF.